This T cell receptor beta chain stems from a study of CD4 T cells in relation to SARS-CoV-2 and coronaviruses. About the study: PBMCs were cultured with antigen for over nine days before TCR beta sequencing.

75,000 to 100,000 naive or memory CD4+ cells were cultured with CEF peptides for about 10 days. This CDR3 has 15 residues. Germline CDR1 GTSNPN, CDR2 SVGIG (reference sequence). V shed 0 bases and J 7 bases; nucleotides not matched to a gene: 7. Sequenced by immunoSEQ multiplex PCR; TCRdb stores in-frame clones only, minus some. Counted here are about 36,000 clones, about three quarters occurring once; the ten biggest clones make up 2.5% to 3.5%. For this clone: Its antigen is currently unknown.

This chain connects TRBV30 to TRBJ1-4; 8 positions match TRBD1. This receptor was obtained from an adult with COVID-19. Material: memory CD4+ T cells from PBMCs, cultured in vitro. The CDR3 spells CAWSVGQGGGEKLFF. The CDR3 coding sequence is TGTGCCTGGAGTGTCGGACAGGGAGGGGGTGAAAAACTGTTTTTT. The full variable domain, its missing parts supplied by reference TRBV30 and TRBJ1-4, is SQTIHQWPATLVQPVGSPLSLECTVEGTSNPNLYWYRQAAGRGLQLLFYSVGIGQISSEVPQNLSASRPQDRQFILSSKKLLLSDSGFYLCAWSVGQGGGEKLFFGSGTQLSVL.